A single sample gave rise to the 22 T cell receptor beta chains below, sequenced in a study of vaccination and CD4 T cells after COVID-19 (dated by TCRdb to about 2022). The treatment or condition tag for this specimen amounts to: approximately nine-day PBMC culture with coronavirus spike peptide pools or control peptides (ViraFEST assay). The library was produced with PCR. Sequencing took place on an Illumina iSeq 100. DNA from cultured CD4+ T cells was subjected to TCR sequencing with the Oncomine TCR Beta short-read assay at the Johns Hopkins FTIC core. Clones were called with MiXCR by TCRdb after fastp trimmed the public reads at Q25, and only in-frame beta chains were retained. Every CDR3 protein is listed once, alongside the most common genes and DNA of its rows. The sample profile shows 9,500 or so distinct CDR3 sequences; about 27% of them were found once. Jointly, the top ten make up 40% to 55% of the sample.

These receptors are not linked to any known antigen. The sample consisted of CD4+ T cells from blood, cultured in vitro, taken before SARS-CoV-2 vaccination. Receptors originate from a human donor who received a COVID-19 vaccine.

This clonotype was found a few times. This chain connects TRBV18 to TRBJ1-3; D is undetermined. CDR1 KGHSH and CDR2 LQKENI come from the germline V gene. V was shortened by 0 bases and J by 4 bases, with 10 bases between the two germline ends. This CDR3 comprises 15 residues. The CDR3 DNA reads TGTGCCAGCTCACCACCTCAAGGTCGGGGAAACACCATATATTTT. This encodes CASSPPQGRGNTIYF.

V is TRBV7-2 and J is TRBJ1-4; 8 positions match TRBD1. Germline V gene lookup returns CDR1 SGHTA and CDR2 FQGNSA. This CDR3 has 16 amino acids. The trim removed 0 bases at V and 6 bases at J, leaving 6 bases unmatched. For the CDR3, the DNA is TGTGCCAGCAGCTTAGCGAAGGACAGGGTGTATGAAAAACTGTTTTTT. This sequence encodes CASSLAKDRVYEKLFF. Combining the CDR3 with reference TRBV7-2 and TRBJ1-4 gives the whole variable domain GAGVSQSPSNKVTEKGKDVELRCDPISGHTALYWYRQSLGQGLEFLIYFQGNSAPDKSGLPSDRFSAERTGGSVSTLTIQRTQQEDSAVYLCASSLAKDRVYEKLFFGSGTQLSVL.

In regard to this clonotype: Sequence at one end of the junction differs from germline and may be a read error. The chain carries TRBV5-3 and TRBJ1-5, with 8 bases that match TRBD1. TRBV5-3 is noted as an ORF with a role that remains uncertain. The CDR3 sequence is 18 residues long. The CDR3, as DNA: TGTGCCAGCAGCTTGTACGGGGCGGGCAGGGGGCGCGCTCAGCCCCAGCATTTT. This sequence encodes CASSLYGAGRGRAQPQHF.

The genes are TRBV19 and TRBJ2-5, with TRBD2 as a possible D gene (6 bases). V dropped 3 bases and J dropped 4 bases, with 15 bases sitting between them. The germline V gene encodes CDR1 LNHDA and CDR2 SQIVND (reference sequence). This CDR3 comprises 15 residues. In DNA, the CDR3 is TGTGCCAGTAGTATGGGACTTCGGGGAGTAGAGACCCAGTACTTC. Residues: CASSMGLRGVETQYF. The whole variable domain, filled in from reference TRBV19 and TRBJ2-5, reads DGGITQSPKYLFRKEGQNVTLSCEQNLNHDAMYWYRQDPGQGLRLIYYSQIVNDFQKGDIAEGYSVSREKKESFPLTVTSAQKNPTAFYLCASSMGLRGVETQYFGPGTRLLVL.

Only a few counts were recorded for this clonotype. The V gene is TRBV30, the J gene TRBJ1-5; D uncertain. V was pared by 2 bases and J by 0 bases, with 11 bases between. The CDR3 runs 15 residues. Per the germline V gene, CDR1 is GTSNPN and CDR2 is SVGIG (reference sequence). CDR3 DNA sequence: TGTGCCTGGAGTTCACGAAGGTTTAGCAATCAGCCCCAGCATTTT. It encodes CAWSSRRFSNQPQHF.

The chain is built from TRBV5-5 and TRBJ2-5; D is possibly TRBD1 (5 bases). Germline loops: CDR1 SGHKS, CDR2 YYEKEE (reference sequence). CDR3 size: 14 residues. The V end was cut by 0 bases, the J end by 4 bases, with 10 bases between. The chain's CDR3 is CASSLVQGSETQYF. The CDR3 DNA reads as TGTGCCAGCAGCTTGGTCCAGGGATCAGAGACCCAGTACTTC.

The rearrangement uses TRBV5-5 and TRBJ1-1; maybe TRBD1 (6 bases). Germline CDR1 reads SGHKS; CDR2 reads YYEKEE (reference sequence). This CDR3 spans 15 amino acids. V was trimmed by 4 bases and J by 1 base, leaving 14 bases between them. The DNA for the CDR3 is TGTGCCAGCAGCCCGGGGCAGGGGCGGAACACTGAAGCTTTCTTT. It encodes CASSPGQGRNTEAFF.

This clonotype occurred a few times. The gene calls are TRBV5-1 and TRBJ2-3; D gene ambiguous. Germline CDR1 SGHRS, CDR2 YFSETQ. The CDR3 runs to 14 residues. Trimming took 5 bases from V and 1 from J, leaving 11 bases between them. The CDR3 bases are TGCGCCAGCAGTAGAGACCCGGGCACAGATACGCAGTATTTT. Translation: CASSRDPGTDTQYF.

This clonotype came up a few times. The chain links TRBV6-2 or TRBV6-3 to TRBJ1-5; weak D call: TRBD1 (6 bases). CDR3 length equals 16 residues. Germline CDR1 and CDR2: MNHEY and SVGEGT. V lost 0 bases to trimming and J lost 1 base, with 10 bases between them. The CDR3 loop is CASSYSGGWSNQPQHF. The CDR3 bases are TGTGCCAGCAGTTACTCAGGGGGTTGGAGCAATCAGCCCCAGCATTTT.

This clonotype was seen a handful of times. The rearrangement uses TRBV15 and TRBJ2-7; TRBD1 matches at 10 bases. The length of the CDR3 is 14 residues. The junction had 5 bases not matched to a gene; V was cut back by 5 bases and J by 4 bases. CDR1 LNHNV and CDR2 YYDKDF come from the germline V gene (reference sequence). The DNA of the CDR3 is TGTGCCACCAGCGTCGGGACAGGGGCGTACGAGCAGTACTTC. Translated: CATSVGTGAYEQYF.

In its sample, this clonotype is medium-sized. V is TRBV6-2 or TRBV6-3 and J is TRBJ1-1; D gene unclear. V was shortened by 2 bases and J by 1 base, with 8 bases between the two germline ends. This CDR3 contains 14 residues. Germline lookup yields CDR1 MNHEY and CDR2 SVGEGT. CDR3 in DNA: TGTGCCAGCAGTTACGGGATCCCGAACACTGAAGCTTTCTTT. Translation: CASSYGIPNTEAFF.

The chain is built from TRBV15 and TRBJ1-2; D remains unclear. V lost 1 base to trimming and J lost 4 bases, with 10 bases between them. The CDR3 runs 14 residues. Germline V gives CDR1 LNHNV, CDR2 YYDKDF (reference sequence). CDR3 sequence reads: CATSRAAGGYGYTF. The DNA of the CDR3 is TGTGCCACCAGCAGAGCCGCGGGAGGCTATGGCTACACCTTC.

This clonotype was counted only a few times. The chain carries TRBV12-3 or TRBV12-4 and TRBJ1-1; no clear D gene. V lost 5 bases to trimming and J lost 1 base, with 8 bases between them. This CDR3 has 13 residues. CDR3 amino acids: CASSQQPNTEAFF. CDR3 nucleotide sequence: TGTGCCAGCAGTCAACAACCGAACACTGAAGCTTTCTTT.

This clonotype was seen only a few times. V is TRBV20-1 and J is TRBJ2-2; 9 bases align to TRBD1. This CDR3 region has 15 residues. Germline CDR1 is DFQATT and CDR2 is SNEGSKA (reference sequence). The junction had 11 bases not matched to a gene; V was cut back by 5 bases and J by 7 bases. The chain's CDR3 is CSAASSGTGYGELFF. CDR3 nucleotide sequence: TGCAGTGCTGCTTCATCCGGGACAGGGTACGGGGAGCTGTTTTTT.

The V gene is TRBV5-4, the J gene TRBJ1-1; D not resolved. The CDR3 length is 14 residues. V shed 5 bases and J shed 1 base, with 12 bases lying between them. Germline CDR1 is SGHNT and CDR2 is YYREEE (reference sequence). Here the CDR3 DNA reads TGTGCCAGCAGTTTACCCAACAGGAACACTGAAGCTTTCTTT. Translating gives CASSLPNRNTEAFF.

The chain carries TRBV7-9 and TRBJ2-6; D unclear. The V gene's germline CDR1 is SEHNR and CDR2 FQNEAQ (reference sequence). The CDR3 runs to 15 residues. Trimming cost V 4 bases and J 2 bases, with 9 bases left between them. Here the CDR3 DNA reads TGTGCCAGCAGCTCCAAGTCGGCTGGGGCCAACGTCCTGACTTTC. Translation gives CASSSKSAGANVLTF. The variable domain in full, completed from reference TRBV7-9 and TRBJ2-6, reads DTGVSQNPRHKITKRGQNVTFRCDPISEHNRLYWYRQTLGQGPEFLTYFQNEAQLEKSRLLSDRFSAERPKGSFSTLEIQRTEQGDSAMYLCASSSKSAGANVLTFGAGSRLTVL.

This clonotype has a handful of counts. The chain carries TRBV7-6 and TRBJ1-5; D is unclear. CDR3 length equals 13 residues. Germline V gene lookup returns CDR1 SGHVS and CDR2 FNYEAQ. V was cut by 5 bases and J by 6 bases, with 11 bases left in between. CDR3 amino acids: CASSPQLGQPQHF. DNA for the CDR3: TGTGCCAGCAGCCCTCAATTGGGTCAGCCCCAGCATTTT.

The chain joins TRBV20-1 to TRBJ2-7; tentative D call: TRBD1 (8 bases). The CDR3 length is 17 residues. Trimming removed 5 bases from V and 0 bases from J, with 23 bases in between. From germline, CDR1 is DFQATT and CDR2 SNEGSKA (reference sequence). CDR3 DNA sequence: TGCAGTGCTCAACCCCCACAGGGGGGGAGGAGCTCCTACGAGCAGTACTTC. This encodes CSAQPPQGGRSSYEQYF.

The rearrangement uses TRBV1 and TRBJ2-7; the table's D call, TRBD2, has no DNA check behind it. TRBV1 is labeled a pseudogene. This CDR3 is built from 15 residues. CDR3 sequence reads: CTSSQDRTTYYEQYF. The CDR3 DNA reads TGCACCAGCAGCCAAGACAGGACTACCTACTACGAGCAGTACTTC.

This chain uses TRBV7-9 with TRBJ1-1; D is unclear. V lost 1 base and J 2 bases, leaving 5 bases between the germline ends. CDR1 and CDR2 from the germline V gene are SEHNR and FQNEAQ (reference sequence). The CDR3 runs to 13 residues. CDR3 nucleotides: TGTGCCAGCAGCTTAGAGGGAAACACTGAAGCTTTCTTT. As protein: CASSLEGNTEAFF. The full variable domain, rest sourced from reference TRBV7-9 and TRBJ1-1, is DTGVSQNPRHKITKRGQNVTFRCDPISEHNRLYWYRQTLGQGPEFLTYFQNEAQLEKSRLLSDRFSAERPKGSFSTLEIQRTEQGDSAMYLCASSLEGNTEAFFGQGTRLTVV.

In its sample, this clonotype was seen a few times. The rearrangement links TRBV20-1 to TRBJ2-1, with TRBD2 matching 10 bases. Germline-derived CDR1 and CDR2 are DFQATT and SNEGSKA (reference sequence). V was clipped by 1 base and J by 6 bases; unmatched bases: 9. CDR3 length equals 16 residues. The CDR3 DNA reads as TGCAGTGCTAGAGGGATAGGAGCGGGGGGGATCAATGAGCAGTTCTTC. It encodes CSARGIGAGGINEQFF.

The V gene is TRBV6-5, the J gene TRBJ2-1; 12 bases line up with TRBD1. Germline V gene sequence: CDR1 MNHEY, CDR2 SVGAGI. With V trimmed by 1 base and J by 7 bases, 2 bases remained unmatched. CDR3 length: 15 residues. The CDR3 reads CASSYWDRGRNEQFF. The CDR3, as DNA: TGTGCCAGCAGTTACTGGGACAGGGGGCGGAATGAGCAGTTCTTC.